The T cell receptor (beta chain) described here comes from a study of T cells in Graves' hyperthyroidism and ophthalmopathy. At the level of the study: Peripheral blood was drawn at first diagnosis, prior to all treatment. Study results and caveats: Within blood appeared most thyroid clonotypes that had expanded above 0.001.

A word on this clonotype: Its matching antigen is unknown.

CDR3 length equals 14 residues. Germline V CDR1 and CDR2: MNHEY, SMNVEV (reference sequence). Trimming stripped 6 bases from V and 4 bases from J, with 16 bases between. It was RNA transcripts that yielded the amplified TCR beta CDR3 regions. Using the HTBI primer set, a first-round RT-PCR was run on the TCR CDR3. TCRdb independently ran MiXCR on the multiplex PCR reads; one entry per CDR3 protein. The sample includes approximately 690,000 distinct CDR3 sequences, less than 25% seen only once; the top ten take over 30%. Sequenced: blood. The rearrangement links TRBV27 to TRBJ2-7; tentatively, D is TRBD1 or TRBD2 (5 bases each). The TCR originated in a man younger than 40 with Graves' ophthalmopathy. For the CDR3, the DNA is TGTGCCAGCAGGGGACGAATGGGGTCGTACGAGCAGTACTTC. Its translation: CASRGRMGSYEQYF.